This T cell receptor (beta chain) stems from a study of T cells after yellow fever vaccination. Study-wide results and caveats: Most clones from primary vaccination resurfaced after the booster (around 97% CD4, 75% to 90% CD8).

The study made its TCR cDNA through 5'RACE template switching. That step introduced a universal primer site along with UMIs. In TCRdb, the 5' RACE reads were re-called with MiXCR into one record per CDR3 protein. This sample has about 73,000 distinct CDR3 sequences, with around 7.3% found just once. On this clonotype: The antigen remains undetermined.

Trimming at V came to 4 bases and at J to 5 bases, leaving 9 bases not matched to a gene. The CDR3 is 18 residues long. Germline-derived CDR1 and CDR2 are SGHVS and FQNEAQ. The TCR was taken from a young man who received the YFV17D yellow fever vaccine. The starting material was CD8+ T cells sorted from PBMCs, obtained on the day of the yellow fever booster vaccination. The chain carries TRBV7-8 and TRBJ2-2; 14 nucleotides align to TRBD2. The CDR3 nucleotides are TGTGCCAGCAGCTCGCCGGGACTAGCGGGAGCTATAACCGGGGAGCTGTTTTTT. Amino acid sequence: CASSSPGLAGAITGELFF.